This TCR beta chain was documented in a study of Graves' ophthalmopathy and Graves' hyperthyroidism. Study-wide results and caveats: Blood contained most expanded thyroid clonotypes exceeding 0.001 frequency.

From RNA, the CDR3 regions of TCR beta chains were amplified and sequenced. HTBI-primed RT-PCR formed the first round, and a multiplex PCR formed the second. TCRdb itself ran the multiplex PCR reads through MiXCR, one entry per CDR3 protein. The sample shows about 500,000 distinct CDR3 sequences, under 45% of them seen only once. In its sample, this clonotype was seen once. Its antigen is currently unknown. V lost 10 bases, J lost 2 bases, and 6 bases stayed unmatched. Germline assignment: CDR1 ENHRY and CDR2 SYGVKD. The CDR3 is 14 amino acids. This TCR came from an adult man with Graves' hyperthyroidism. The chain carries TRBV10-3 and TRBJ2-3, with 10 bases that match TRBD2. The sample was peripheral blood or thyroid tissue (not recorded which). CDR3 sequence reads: CASASGGPTDTQYF. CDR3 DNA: TGTGCCAGCGCTAGCGGGGGACCCACAGATACGCAGTATTTT.